A single sample is the source of the 3 T cell receptor beta chains below, sequenced in a study of OX40 agonist ivuxolimab in advanced cancers. Library method: the immunoSEQ multiplex PCR assay. Not all clones reach the TCRdb copy of this immuneACCESS table, which keeps in-frame sequences only. Checked studies attribute under half of the gap to unresolved V genes and leave the rest unexplained. Within this sample are about 16,000 clones, with roughly 81% of them counted one time only. The ten largest make up about 72% of the sample. Material: CD4+ or CD8+ T cells sorted from blood, obtained in a trial of the OX40 agonist ivuxolimab. The receptors derive from an adult with an advanced solid tumor such as melanoma, head and neck, liver or kidney cancer.

This clone was seen once. This chain connects TRBV7-9 to TRBJ2-5; D is undetermined. Per the germline V gene, CDR1 is SEHNR and CDR2 is FQNEAQ (reference sequence). This CDR3 is 14 amino acids long. Between the trimmed V and J ends, which lost 2 bases and 2 bases, there was a span of 9 bases. The CDR3 DNA follows: TGTGCCAGCAGCTTAATTCCTAGTCAAGAGACCCAGTACTTC. This gives the protein CASSLIPSQETQYF.

This clone was recorded a few times. The gene calls are TRBV5-4 and TRBJ2-3, with 7 bases fitting TRBD2. With 4 bases clipped from V and 0 bases from J, the junction kept 8 bases outside the gene matches. Germline V gene lookup returns CDR1 SGHNT and CDR2 YYREEE (reference sequence). The CDR3 has 16 amino acids. CDR3 DNA: TGTGCCAGCAGCGGGGAACTAGCGCGCAGCACAGATACGCAGTATTTT. This codes for CASSGELARSTDTQYF.

V and J are TRBV25-1 and TRBJ1-6; the D gene is possibly TRBD1 (5 bases). The CDR3 runs to 13 residues. V dropped 8 bases and J dropped 3 bases, with 8 bases sitting between them. The germline V gene encodes CDR1 MGHDK and CDR2 SYGVNS. The CDR3 reads CASQGYYNSPLHF. CDR3 sequence (DNA): TGTGCCAGCCAGGGTTACTATAATTCACCCCTCCACTTT.